The T cell receptor (beta chain) described here comes from a study of blood T cell repertoires in COVID-19. The CDR3 totals 15 residues. Germline CDR1 reads MNHNS; CDR2 reads SASEGT. With 3 bases removed from V and 1 base from J, the gap between germline ends came to 13 bases. Authors' data handling: Nucleated cell number was recorded as an estimate derived from reference gene primer amplification. TCRdb's table, derived via immunoSEQ multiplex PCR, lists solely in-frame clones and lacks some. Clone size and V and J calls were adopted from that table, with D and trimming inferred from the DNA. Of tens of thousands of clones listed, 91% are singletons.

The origin of this receptor is a human donor in a cohort sampled during active COVID-19. The J gene is TRBJ2-7, the V gene TRBV6-1; D may be TRBD1 (8 bases). Material: peripheral blood. Here the CDR3 DNA reads TGTGCCAGCAGTGAGGAACAGGGGGGGTCCTACGAGCAGTACTTC. Encoded protein: CASSEEQGGSYEQYF.